This entry concerns a single TCR beta chain. The study reverse transcribed the entire isolated RNA, so it sequenced expressed TCRB transcripts. Sequenced by immunoSEQ multiplex PCR; TCRdb stores in-frame clones only, minus some. The repertoire includes 330,000 or so clones, roughly a fifth of them detected once, and approximately 0.043% sits in the top ten. The data belong to a study of beta chain features in type 1 diabetes. The J segment lost 14 bases and the V segment lost 4 bases, leaving 16 bases of the junction unmatched. CDR3 length: 15 amino acids. CDR1 and CDR2 (germline): SGHTA, FQGNSA. Each of the CD4+ naive, central memory, regulatory and stem cell-like memory populations was sorted via CD45RO/CCR7/CD25/CD127/CD95/CD27.

This sequence joins TRBV7-2 and TRBJ2-3; 9 bases are shared with TRBD2. The sample consisted of naive CD4+ T cells from blood. The TCR was taken from a woman aged 18-35 years in good health. The CDR3 bases are TGTGCCAGCAGCTCTTTAGCGGGAGTAGCCGTTTGGCGGTATTTT. Protein sequence: CASSSLAGVAVWRYF.